Following are 28 T cell receptor beta chains from one sample sequenced in a study of T cells in Graves' hyperthyroidism and ophthalmopathy. Regions amplified from RNA transcripts were the TCR beta CDR3 regions. With the HTBI primer set, the TCR CDR3 went through a first round of RT-PCR. TCRdb fed the multiplex PCR reads into MiXCR, producing one record per CDR3 protein. The sample gives hundreds of thousands of distinct CDR3 sequences, approximately 40% of which show up once; around 31% is in the top ten. The specimen was blood. These receptors were taken from a woman aged 40 to 50 with Graves' hyperthyroidism.

This clonotype appeared a few times. This rearrangement joins TRBV20-1 to TRBJ2-7; 7 bases fit TRBD1. The trim removed 1 base at V and 2 bases at J, leaving 8 bases unmatched. Germline values: CDR1 DFQATT, CDR2 SNEGSKA (reference sequence). CDR3 length: 15 amino acids. CDR3 region: CSARARGNFPYEQYF. The DNA of the CDR3 is TGCAGTGCTAGAGCCAGGGGGAACTTTCCCTACGAGCAGTACTTC.

This clonotype was detected ten times or more. The junction differs from germline at one of its ends, possibly a read error. The chain uses TRBV7-7 and TRBJ2-5, with TRBD1 identical over 11 bases. In germline, CDR1 is SSHAT, CDR2 FNYEAQ (reference sequence). There are 14 residues in the CDR3. In DNA form, the CDR3 reads TGTGCTAGCAGCCGGGACAGGGGGTCCGTGACCCAGTACTTC. This gives the protein CASSRDRGSVTQYF.

The J gene is TRBJ1-4, the V gene TRBV5-1; D is unclear. Trimming cost V 0 bases and J 4 bases, with 4 bases left between them. The CDR3 has 13 amino acids. The germline gives CDR1 SGHRS, CDR2 YFSETQ. CDR3 sequence: CASSLAINEKLFF. CDR3 nucleotide sequence: TGCGCCAGCAGCTTGGCCATTAATGAAAAACTGTTTTTT.

The chain employs TRBV10-3 and TRBJ1-2, with D tentatively TRBD1 (6 bases). V gave up 6 bases and J gave up 0 bases, with 14 bases separating them. The CDR3 totals 15 residues. Germline CDR1 reads ENHRY; CDR2 reads SYGVKD. CDR3 nucleotide sequence: TGTGCCATCAGGGAACGGGGGGCGGCTAACTATGGCTACACCTTC. Protein sequence: CAIRERGAANYGYTF.

This clonotype turned up a few times. V is TRBV12-3 or TRBV12-4 and J is TRBJ1-3; D may be TRBD1 (5 bases). Trimming took off 4 bases at V and 9 bases at J, with 13 bases between the two ends. The CDR3 covers 13 residues. CDR3 residues: CASSSNPGTTIYF. The CDR3 DNA follows: TGTGCCAGCAGTTCTAATCCGGGGACCACCATATATTTT.

This clonotype was counted ten times or more. This chain links TRBV7-2 with TRBJ2-7, with TRBD1 identical over 8 bases. The CDR3 loop spans 15 amino acids. V lost 4 bases to trimming and J lost 5 bases; unmatched junction nucleotides: 10. Germline V CDR1 and CDR2: SGHTA, FQGNSA. CDR3 sequence: CASSSRDRFGDEQYF. The CDR3 bases are TGTGCCAGCAGCTCCAGGGACAGGTTCGGTGACGAGCAGTACTTC. The whole variable domain, filled in from reference TRBV7-2 and TRBJ2-7, reads GAGVSQSPSNKVTEKGKDVELRCDPISGHTALYWYRQSLGQGLEFLIYFQGNSAPDKSGLPSDRFSAERTGGSVSTLTIQRTQQEDSAVYLCASSSRDRFGDEQYFGPGTRLTVT.

The V gene is TRBV6-4, the J gene TRBJ1-1; D is perhaps TRBD1 (5 bases). Germline V gene lookup returns CDR1 MRHNA and CDR2 SNTAGT. CDR3 length equals 12 residues. Trimming took 2 bases from V and 4 from J, leaving 5 bases between them. The CDR3 here is CASSDGATEAFF. The CDR3 DNA reads TGTGCCAGCAGTGACGGGGCCACTGAAGCTTTCTTT.

Regarding this clonotype: At one end the junction does not follow the germline gene, possibly because of a read error. The V call is TRBV10-3, the J call TRBJ2-1, with 7 bases fitting TRBD2. Looked up from germline, CDR1 is ENHRY and CDR2 is SYGVKD. CDR3 size: 16 residues. This CDR3 reads CASSYSSLADYNEQFF. Written as DNA, the CDR3 is TGTGCCAGCAGTTACTCTAGCCTAGCGGACTACAATGAGCAGTTCTTC.

The chain has TRBV5-6 and TRBJ1-6, with a tentative D call TRBD1 (5 bases). Germline V gene data show CDR1 as SGHDT and CDR2 as YYEEEE. This CDR3 has 14 amino acids. V was cut by 6 bases and J by 14 bases, with 21 bases left in between. The CDR3 region has the DNA TGTGCCAGCAATGAATGGGGGGACGGGTTCACCCTCCACTTT. It codes for CASNEWGDGFTLHF.

The V call is TRBV6-1, the J call TRBJ1-3, with 8 positions matching TRBD1. With 5 bases clipped from V and 0 bases from J, the junction kept 6 bases outside the gene matches. CDR3 length: 16 amino acids. CDR1 and CDR2 (germline): MNHNS, SASEGT. CDR3: CASSTTGVFSGNTIYF. The CDR3 DNA is TGTGCCAGCAGTACGACAGGGGTGTTCTCTGGAAACACCATATATTTT.

This clonotype was counted at least ten times. The V call is TRBV7-2, the J call TRBJ2-7, with 16 bases matching TRBD2. Per the germline V gene, CDR1 is SGHTA and CDR2 is FQGNSA. V shed 0 bases, J shed 6 bases, and the junction held 2 bases outside the gene matches. The CDR3 has 16 residues. The CDR3 bases are TGTGCCAGCAGCTTAGCTGGGACTAGCGGGAGGGGCGAGCAGTACTTC. It specifies CASSLAGTSGRGEQYF.

V is TRBV4-3 and J is TRBJ1-4; D gene uncertain. V was clipped by 0 bases and J by 7 bases, with 9 bases between them. Germline CDR1 LGHNA, CDR2 YSLEER. The CDR3 is made up of 14 amino acids. CDR3 DNA sequence: TGCGCCAGCAGCCAAGATCCCCCCGGTGAAAAACTGTTTTTT. The encoded protein is CASSQDPPGEKLFF.

This clonotype has at least ten counts. The genes are TRBV29-1 and TRBJ1-1; unclear D gene. Germline CDR1 reads SQVTM; CDR2 reads ANQGSEA. This CDR3 region has 13 residues. V was pared by 4 bases and J by 2 bases, with 11 bases between. The CDR3 DNA is TGCAGCGTTGCAAGGACGGATAACACTGAAGCTTTCTTT. Protein sequence: CSVARTDNTEAFF.

J is TRBJ1-2 and V is TRBV28; 8 bases are shared with TRBD1. V lost 5 bases and J lost 4; bases outside the gene matches: 6. The CDR3 consists of 14 residues. Per germline, CDR1 MDHEN and CDR2 SYDVKM. CDR3 nucleotides: TGTGCCAGCAGTAGCAGGGGGCTGAGCTATGGCTACACCTTC. It translates to CASSSRGLSYGYTF.

This clonotype has at least ten counts. The chain carries TRBV7-9 and TRBJ1-2; 9 bases match TRBD1. The junction had 4 bases not matched to a gene; V was cut back by 5 bases and J by 3 bases. This CDR3 region has 14 residues. Germline CDR1 and CDR2: SEHNR and FQNEAQ (reference sequence). CDR3 region: CASSPGQGDYGYTF. In DNA, the CDR3 is TGTGCCAGCAGCCCGGGACAGGGCGACTATGGCTACACCTTC.

There are many counts of this clonotype. The chain has TRBV7-2 and TRBJ2-5, with TRBD2 identical over 8 bases. V dropped 5 bases and J dropped 5; count of bases not matched to a gene: 10. The CDR3 length is 15 residues. From germline, CDR1 is SGHTA and CDR2 FQGNSA. In DNA form, the CDR3 reads TGTGCCAGCAGCCGTGGCGGGAGGTCCGAGGAGACCCAGTACTTC. This codes for CASSRGGRSEETQYF.

This chain links TRBV6-1 with TRBJ2-7, with TRBD2 matching over 10 bases. The CDR3 is made up of 15 amino acids. Germline CDR1 reads MNHNS; CDR2 reads SASEGT. Trimming cost V 6 bases and J 6 bases; bases outside gene matches: 11. DNA of the CDR3: TGTGCCAGCAGCCCTATAAGCGGGGGGGCTTCCGAGCAGTACTTC. Amino acids: CASSPISGGASEQYF.

This clonotype came up a few times. V gene TRBV10-2 combines with J gene TRBJ1-6; D call uncertain. Trimming pared 7 bases from V and 0 bases from J, leaving 22 bases between. Germline CDR1 WSHSY, CDR2 SAAADI. There are 19 residues in the CDR3. CDR3 DNA: TGCGCCAGCACACGGAACACCAATTTGGGAAGCTCCTATAATTCACCCCTCCACTTT. The encoded protein is CASTRNTNLGSSYNSPLHF.

The chain has TRBV6-5 and TRBJ2-2; 9 bases agree with TRBD2. V lost 6 bases, J lost 5 bases, and 10 bases stayed unmatched. Germline CDR1 is MNHEY and CDR2 is SVGAGI. The CDR3 spans 16 residues. The CDR3 sequence: CASSSGTSITTGELFF. The CDR3 coding sequence is TGTGCCAGCAGCTCCGGGACTAGCATAACTACCGGGGAGCTGTTTTTT.

J is TRBJ1-2 and V is TRBV7-2; D gene uncertain. Between the trimmed V and J ends, which lost 8 bases and 5 bases, there was a span of 18 bases. The CDR3 totals 14 residues. The germline V gene encodes CDR1 SGHTA and CDR2 FQGNSA. CDR3 DNA sequence: TGTGCCAGCCAACCCGGTGCAGGACTATATGGCTACACCTTC. Translated, it gives CASQPGAGLYGYTF.

This clonotype was observed a handful of times. V is TRBV9 and J is TRBJ1-3; D is unresolved. Germline V CDR1 and CDR2: SGDLS, YYNGEE. CDR3 length: 15 amino acids. Between the trimmed V and J ends, which lost 0 bases and 0 bases, there was a span of 7 bases. This CDR3 reads CASSVGPGSGNTIYF. The CDR3 nucleotides read TGTGCCAGCAGCGTAGGACCAGGCTCTGGAAACACCATATATTTT.

The table lists this clonotype with a few counts. This chain uses TRBV11-3 with TRBJ1-1; 10 bases are shared with TRBD1. The trim removed 6 bases at V and 0 bases at J, leaving 10 bases unmatched. Germline assignment: CDR1 SGHNT and CDR2 YENEEA. The CDR3 extends over 17 amino acids. CDR3 region: CASRGLGGTGVNTEAFF. The CDR3 nucleotides are TGTGCCAGCAGGGGATTGGGAGGGACAGGGGTGAACACTGAAGCTTTCTTT.

This rearrangement joins TRBV6-6 to TRBJ2-7; the D is unclear. The V end lost 4 bases, the J end lost 0 bases, and 13 bases lay between the germline ends. Germline lookup yields CDR1 MNHNY and CDR2 SVGAGI (reference sequence). The CDR3 length is 15 residues. For the CDR3, the DNA is TGTGCCAGCAGTTCTCTAAGGGCAGCCTCCTACGAGCAGTACTTC. Amino acid sequence: CASSSLRAASYEQYF.

CDR3 residues: CASSPGWEETQYF. The CDR3 DNA is TGTGCCAGCAGCCCCGGTTGGGAAGAGACCCAGTACTTC. This chain connects TRBV27 to TRBJ2-5; D unclear. The CDR3 totals 13 residues. The ends were cut back, 6 bases at V and 3 bases at J, with 11 bases in the middle. CDR1 and CDR2 (germline): MNHEY, SMNVEV (reference sequence).

This clonotype was seen ten or more times. The chain combines TRBV6-5 with TRBJ1-2, with a tentative D call TRBD1 (5 bases). CDR1 and CDR2 from the germline V gene are MNHEY and SVGAGI. This CDR3 region has 12 residues. V lost 6 bases and J lost 3, with 8 bases in between. The CDR3 nucleotides are TGTGCCAGCAGGAGGGACGACTATGGCTACACCTTC. It specifies CASRRDDYGYTF.

This clonotype has a count of ten or more. This rearrangement joins TRBV20-1 to TRBJ1-1; D gene ambiguous. The CDR3 has 15 residues. Germline loops: CDR1 DFQATT, CDR2 SNEGSKA (reference sequence). V dropped 5 bases and J dropped 0 bases, with 16 bases sitting between them. DNA for the CDR3: TGCAGTGCTCCTCGTAGGCAGACGATGAACACTGAAGCTTTCTTT. Its translation: CSAPRRQTMNTEAFF.

This sequence joins TRBV3-1 and TRBJ1-5, with 7 bases fitting TRBD1. Germline V lookup: CDR1 LGHDT, CDR2 YNNKEL (reference sequence). V shed 1 base and J 4 bases; nucleotides not matched to a gene: 13. This CDR3 region has 18 residues. This CDR3 reads CASSQGLNRGQRNQPQHF. Here the CDR3 DNA reads TGTGCCAGCAGCCAAGGGTTGAATAGGGGACAGCGAAATCAGCCCCAGCATTTT.

The chain combines TRBV7-9 with TRBJ1-6; D ambiguous. The length of the CDR3 is 16 residues. Germline assignment: CDR1 SEHNR and CDR2 FQNEAQ (reference sequence). V was shortened by 6 bases and J by 0 bases, with 12 bases between the two germline ends. The CDR3 region is CASSSDGSSYNSPLHF. The CDR3 nucleotides read TGTGCCAGCAGTTCCGACGGGAGCTCCTATAATTCACCCCTCCACTTT. Full variable domain (rest looked up from reference TRBV7-9 and TRBJ1-6): DTGVSQNPRHKITKRGQNVTFRCDPISEHNRLYWYRQTLGQGPEFLTYFQNEAQLEKSRLLSDRFSAERPKGSFSTLEIQRTEQGDSAMYLCASSSDGSSYNSPLHFGNGTRLTVT.